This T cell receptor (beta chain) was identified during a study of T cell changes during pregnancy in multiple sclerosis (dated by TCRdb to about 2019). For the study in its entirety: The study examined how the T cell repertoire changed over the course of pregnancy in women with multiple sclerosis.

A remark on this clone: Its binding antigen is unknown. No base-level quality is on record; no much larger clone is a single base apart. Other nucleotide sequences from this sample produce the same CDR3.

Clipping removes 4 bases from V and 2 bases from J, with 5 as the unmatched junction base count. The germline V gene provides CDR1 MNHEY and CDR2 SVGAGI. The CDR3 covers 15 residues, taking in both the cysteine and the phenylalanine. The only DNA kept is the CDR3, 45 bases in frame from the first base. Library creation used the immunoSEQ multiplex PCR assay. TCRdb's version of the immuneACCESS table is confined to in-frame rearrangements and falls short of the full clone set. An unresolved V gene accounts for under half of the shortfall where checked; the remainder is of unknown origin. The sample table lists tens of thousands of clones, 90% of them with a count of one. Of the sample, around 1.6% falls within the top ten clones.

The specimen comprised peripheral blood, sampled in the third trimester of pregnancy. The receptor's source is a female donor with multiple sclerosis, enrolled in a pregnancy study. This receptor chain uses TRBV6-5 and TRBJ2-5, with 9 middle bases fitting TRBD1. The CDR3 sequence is CASSLDRGRQETQYF. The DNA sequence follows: TGTGCCAGCAGTTTGGACAGGGGCCGGCAAGAGACCCAGTACTTC.